Included here is one T cell receptor (beta chain) sequence, with context. The sample is drawn from a study of control samples from healthy donors and cancer patients. V lost 4 bases, J lost 5 bases, and 10 bases stayed unmatched. The CDR3 has 15 amino acids. Germline CDR1 reads LGHDT; CDR2 reads YNNKEL (reference sequence). Some clones are missing from TCRdb's copy, which holds only in-frame ones; the method was immunoSEQ multiplex PCR. The table lists some 410,000 clones, more than 80% of them singletons. The sample comprised PBMCs. This TCR derives from a man aged 35 to 55 with head and neck cancer. The chain uses TRBV3-1 (or the pseudogene TRBV3-2) and TRBJ2-7; 8 bases map to TRBD2. CDR3 residues: CASSRRGESRHEQYF. The CDR3 bases are TGTGCCAGCAGCCGGCGGGGGGAGAGTAGGCACGAGCAGTACTTC.